These 29 T cell receptor beta chains were all obtained from the same sample, sequenced in a study of technical replicates of blood from a handful of donors. TCRdb keeps only in-frame clones here, not all; method: immunoSEQ multiplex PCR. The profile shows around 61,000 clones, approximately 83% of them singletons. The sequencing sample was made of PBMCs. All receptors derive from a human donor in good health. Some clones in this sample may be carry-over from other donors' samples.

CDR3 nucleotide sequence: TGTGCCAGCAGCTTAGGAGCCCCTGGTGACGAGCAGTACTTC. Its protein product is CASSLGAPGDEQYF. This sequence joins TRBV11-2 and TRBJ2-7, with D uncertain. V was clipped by 1 base and J by 5 bases, with 12 bases between them. CDR1 SGHAT and CDR2 FQNNGV come from the germline V gene. The CDR3 has 14 residues.

The rearrangement uses TRBV20-1 and TRBJ1-4; tentative D call: TRBD1 (5 bases). The CDR3 has 11 amino acids. Germline values: CDR1 DFQATT, CDR2 SNEGSKA (reference sequence). The germline V and J ends were trimmed by 7 bases and 7 bases, with 10 bases remaining between them. The CDR3 loop is CSGDGGEKLFF. CDR3 bases: TGCAGTGGTGACGGGGGTGAAAAACTGTTTTTT.

This chain uses TRBV7-2 with TRBJ1-1, with a weak D call TRBD1 (6 bases). Between the trimmed V and J ends, which lost 4 bases and 2 bases, there was a span of 17 bases. The length of the CDR3 is 16 residues. Germline assignment: CDR1 SGHTA and CDR2 FQGNSA. The CDR3 loop is CASSYGGARVNTEAFF. Written as DNA, the CDR3 is TGTGCCAGCAGCTACGGGGGGGCGAGGGTAAACACTGAAGCTTTCTTT.

The V gene is TRBV5-4, the J gene TRBJ2-7; 10 positions agree with TRBD1. V gave up 4 bases and J gave up 2 bases; unmatched junction bases: 6. Germline CDR1 SGHNT, CDR2 YYREEE (reference sequence). This CDR3 region has 15 residues. CDR3 in DNA: TGTGCCAGCAGCCCTGGACAGGGGGGGCCCTACGAGCAGTACTTC. It translates to CASSPGQGGPYEQYF.

J is TRBJ1-5 and V is TRBV6-1; TRBD1 aligns across 9 bases. In germline, CDR1 is MNHNS, CDR2 SASEGT. Trimming took 4 bases from V and 2 from J; bases not matched to a gene: 3. The CDR3 is 15 amino acids. The CDR3 sequence is CASSGRTGGNQPQHF. CDR3 in DNA: TGTGCCAGCAGTGGGAGGACAGGGGGCAATCAGCCCCAGCATTTT.

The chain links TRBV12-5 to TRBJ1-5, with 7 bases aligning to TRBD1. V was clipped by 6 bases and J by 5 bases; unmatched bases: 4. Germline V gives CDR1 LGHNT, CDR2 FRNRAP. The CDR3 extends over 13 amino acids. The CDR3 reads CASGPDRDQPQHF. In DNA form, the CDR3 reads TGTGCTAGTGGACCCGACAGGGATCAGCCCCAGCATTTT.

The V gene is TRBV5-4, the J gene TRBJ2-3, with 10 bases matching TRBD2. The junction had 7 bases not matched to a gene; V was cut back by 5 bases and J by 1 base. This CDR3 has 16 residues. CDR1 SGHNT and CDR2 YYREEE come from the germline V gene (reference sequence). The chain's CDR3 is CASRADSGGRTDTQYF. The CDR3 region has the DNA TGTGCCAGCAGGGCCGATAGCGGGGGGCGCACAGATACGCAGTATTTT.

The gene calls are TRBV4-3 and TRBJ1-5; no definite D call. V gave up 0 bases and J gave up 4 bases, with 7 bases separating them. Germline V gives CDR1 LGHNA, CDR2 YSLEER. CDR3 length: 14 residues. This CDR3 is CASSQEGGNQPQHF. The DNA for the CDR3 is TGCGCCAGCAGCCAAGAAGGAGGAAATCAGCCCCAGCATTTT.

The chain combines TRBV7-6 with TRBJ2-7, with D tentatively TRBD2 (6 bases). With 1 base removed from V and 2 bases from J, the gap between germline ends came to 9 bases. The CDR3 has 14 amino acids. Germline values: CDR1 SGHVS, CDR2 FNYEAQ. CDR3 nucleotides: TGTGCCAGCAGCTTAGATGCGGGAACCTACGAGCAGTACTTC. Translation gives CASSLDAGTYEQYF.

V and J are TRBV6-5 and TRBJ2-3; 9 nucleotides agree with TRBD2. J was trimmed by 3 bases and V by 4 bases; bases with no gene match: 5. The CDR3 has 15 amino acids. CDR1 is MNHEY, CDR2 SVGAGI, per germline. CDR3: CASSSSGRRTDTQYF. CDR3 in DNA: TGTGCCAGCAGTTCCAGCGGGAGGAGGACAGATACGCAGTATTTT.

The chain couples TRBV11-3 to TRBJ2-3; tentative D call: TRBD2 (6 bases). V was trimmed by 4 bases and J by 4 bases, leaving 18 bases between them. The V gene's germline CDR1 is SGHNT and CDR2 YENEEA. There are 16 residues in the CDR3. The DNA of the CDR3 is TGTGCCAGCAGCTCCCCTTTCGGGGGAGGAGCAGATACGCAGTATTTT. It codes for CASSSPFGGGADTQYF.

J is TRBJ2-1 and V is TRBV7-7; 7 bases agree with TRBD1. The CDR3 covers 13 residues. CDR1 and CDR2 (germline): SSHAT, FNYEAQ (reference sequence). J was trimmed by 7 bases and V by 6 bases; bases with no gene match: 6. Here the CDR3 reads CASSTGAGNEQFF. CDR3 coding DNA: TGTGCCAGCAGTACAGGGGCGGGTAATGAGCAGTTCTTC.

This sequence joins TRBV19 and TRBJ1-4; perhaps TRBD1 as D (5 bases). Trimming took off 10 bases at V and 4 bases at J, with 16 bases between the two ends. The CDR3 spans 14 residues. CDR1 is LNHDA and CDR2 is SQIVND in the germline V gene (reference sequence). This chain's CDR3 is CATSRGGFNEKLFF. CDR3 in DNA: TGTGCCACCTCGCGGGGGGGATTTAATGAAAAACTGTTTTTT.

The J gene is TRBJ1-2, the V gene TRBV19; D remains ambiguous. Trimming took off 5 bases at V and 2 bases at J, with 15 bases between the two ends. This CDR3 is 15 amino acids long. The V gene's germline CDR1 is LNHDA and CDR2 SQIVND (reference sequence). CDR3 sequence (DNA): TGTGCCAGTAGTTATCGCCTAGACCCAAACTATGGCTACACCTTC. This translates into CASSYRLDPNYGYTF. The variable domain in full, with the rest retrieved from reference TRBV19 and TRBJ1-2, is DGGITQSPKYLFRKEGQNVTLSCEQNLNHDAMYWYRQDPGQGLRLIYYSQIVNDFQKGDIAEGYSVSREKKESFPLTVTSAQKNPTAFYLCASSYRLDPNYGYTFGSGTRLTVV.

This clone showed up just once. The chain couples TRBV7-2 to TRBJ2-7; no reliable D call. Trimming pared 1 base from V and 2 bases from J, leaving 9 bases between. Germline V lookup: CDR1 SGHTA, CDR2 FQGNSA. The CDR3 runs to 14 residues. CDR3 nucleotides: TGTGCCAGCAGCTTAGTCCCACAAACCTACGAGCAGTACTTC. Translation gives CASSLVPQTYEQYF.

This sequence joins TRBV7-2 and TRBJ2-1; 10 nucleotides agree with TRBD2. This CDR3 spans 15 amino acids. V trimming: 0 bases; J trimming: 8 bases; junction bases outside the gene matches: 4. Germline V gene data show CDR1 as SGHTA and CDR2 as FQGNSA. This chain's CDR3 is CASSLAGLALHEQFF. The CDR3 DNA reads TGTGCCAGCAGCTTAGCGGGACTAGCGCTACATGAGCAGTTCTTC.

The chain carries TRBV4-1 and TRBJ1-5; TRBD1 agrees at 9 bases. The CDR3 length is 16 residues. The germline gives CDR1 MGHRA, CDR2 YSYEKL. With V trimmed by 3 bases and J by 4 bases, 7 bases remained unmatched. The CDR3 region has the DNA TGCGCCAGCAGCCATTTTGACAGGGGGGGGAATCAGCCCCAGCATTTT. This sequence encodes CASSHFDRGGNQPQHF.

V is TRBV2 and J is TRBJ1-1; perhaps TRBD1 as D (5 bases). CDR3 size: 13 residues. CDR1 and CDR2 (germline): SNHLY, FYNNEI. Trimming took 7 bases from V and 2 from J, leaving 11 bases between them. The CDR3 coding sequence is TGTGCCAGCAATAGACAGACCAACACTGAAGCTTTCTTT. This codes for CASNRQTNTEAFF.

The V call is TRBV14, the J call TRBJ1-6, with a possible D match to TRBD1 (5 bases). The CDR3 covers 16 residues. Trimming took 4 bases from V and 1 from J, leaving 11 bases between them. The germline V gene encodes CDR1 SGHDN and CDR2 FVKESK. CDR3 residues: CASSPDTGSYNSPLHF. The DNA for the CDR3 is TGTGCCAGCAGCCCGGACACAGGTTCCTATAATTCACCCCTCCACTTT.

This clone was detected only once. This chain links TRBV6-5 with TRBJ2-5; a possible D gene is TRBD1 (5 bases). The CDR3 is 14 amino acids. CDR1 is MNHEY, CDR2 SVGAGI, per germline. Trimming took 4 bases from V and 2 from J, leaving 11 bases between them. The DNA for the CDR3 is TGTGCCAGCAGTTTTTCCAGGGCGCAAGAGACCCAGTACTTC. It encodes CASSFSRAQETQYF.

The CDR3 sequence is CASSEQRSHNEQFF. DNA of the CDR3: TGTGCCAGCAGTGAACAGCGGTCCCACAATGAGCAGTTCTTC. The chain uses TRBV2 and TRBJ2-1, with D maybe TRBD2 (5 bases). V was trimmed by 2 bases and J by 5 bases, leaving 10 bases between them. The CDR3 totals 14 residues. Germline V lookup: CDR1 SNHLY, CDR2 FYNNEI.

The chain uses TRBV7-2 and TRBJ1-4, with D unresolved. CDR3 length: 13 residues. The V end lost 2 bases, the J end lost 5 bases, and 6 bases lay between the germline ends. The germline V gene encodes CDR1 SGHTA and CDR2 FQGNSA. This CDR3 is CASSLYSNEKLFF. In DNA, the CDR3 is TGTGCCAGCAGCTTATACTCCAATGAAAAACTGTTTTTT.

This chain uses TRBV7-2 with TRBJ1-5; D unresolved. V was clipped by 5 bases and J by 7 bases, with 12 bases between them. CDR1 is SGHTA and CDR2 is FQGNSA in the germline V gene. The length of the CDR3 is 13 residues. The CDR3 sequence: CASSPRGDQPQHF. Here the CDR3 DNA reads TGTGCCAGCAGCCCGCGGGGTGACCAGCCCCAGCATTTT.

This sequence joins TRBV6-5 and TRBJ2-7, with unresolved D. Trimming stripped 5 bases from V and 7 bases from J, with 12 bases between. The germline gives CDR1 MNHEY, CDR2 SVGAGI. CDR3 length: 12 residues. CDR3 residues: CASSPYSGEQYF. The CDR3, as DNA: TGTGCCAGCAGTCCCTACTCGGGTGAGCAGTACTTC.

This chain joins TRBV13 and TRBJ2-2; D gene uncertain. Deletions cut 5 bases from V and 5 bases from J, with 9 bases between. The germline V gene has CDR1 PRHDT and CDR2 FYEKMQ (reference sequence). This CDR3 is built from 13 residues. DNA of the CDR3: TGTGCCAGCAGCACGGTTCAAACCGGGGAGCTGTTTTTT. This codes for CASSTVQTGELFF.

The sample holds one count of this clone. J is TRBJ2-7 and V is TRBV27, with 10 bases matching TRBD2. The V segment lost 7 bases and the J segment 4 bases; nucleotides outside the gene matches: 16. The germline CDR1 and CDR2 sequences are MNHEY and SMNVEV (reference sequence). This CDR3 has 17 amino acids. CDR3 loop: CASKGLAGDLYGYEQYF. The CDR3 DNA sequence: TGTGCCAGCAAAGGGCTAGCGGGAGATCTTTACGGGTACGAGCAGTACTTC.

The V call is TRBV5-4, the J call TRBJ1-6; TRBD1 is a possible D gene (6 bases). CDR1 SGHNT and CDR2 YYREEE come from the germline V gene (reference sequence). The CDR3 covers 16 residues. Trimming stripped 1 base from V and 7 bases from J, with 15 bases between. CDR3 sequence (DNA): TGTGCCAGCAGCTTGAGGCCGACAGGAGAAAATTCACCCCTCCACTTT. Translated, it gives CASSLRPTGENSPLHF.

Here the CDR3 DNA reads TGTGCCAGCAGCCAGATCTTGACAGACACAGATACGCAGTATTTT. The encoded protein is CASSQILTDTDTQYF. The chain recombines TRBV4-2 with TRBJ2-3, with D possibly being TRBD1 (5 bases). Per germline, CDR1 LGHNA and CDR2 YNFKEQ. The CDR3 is made up of 15 amino acids. Trimming removed 3 bases at V and 2 bases at J, with 12 bases between.

This clone came up once. The chain joins TRBV2 to TRBJ1-5, with TRBD1 matching over 8 bases. Trimming took 5 bases from V and 6 from J; bases not matched to a gene: 6. The germline V gene has CDR1 SNHLY and CDR2 FYNNEI. The CDR3 extends over 14 amino acids. CDR3 region: CASSLGQGGQPQHF. The CDR3 DNA follows: TGTGCCAGCAGTCTCGGACAGGGAGGTCAGCCCCAGCATTTT.